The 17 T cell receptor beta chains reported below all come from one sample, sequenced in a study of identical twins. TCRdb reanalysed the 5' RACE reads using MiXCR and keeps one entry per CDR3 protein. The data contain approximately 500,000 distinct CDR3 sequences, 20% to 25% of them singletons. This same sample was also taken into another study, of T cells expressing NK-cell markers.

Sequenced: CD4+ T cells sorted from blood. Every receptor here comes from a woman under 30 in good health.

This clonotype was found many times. For the CDR3, the DNA is TGCAGCTTTCTCTCTTACGCGGGGGGGATTGACAATGAGCAGTTCTTC. This sequence encodes CSFLSYAGGIDNEQFF. J is TRBJ2-1 and V is TRBV20-1; 9 positions match TRBD2. The CDR3 sequence is 16 residues long. Germline V gene lookup returns CDR1 DFQATT and CDR2 SNEGSKA (reference sequence).

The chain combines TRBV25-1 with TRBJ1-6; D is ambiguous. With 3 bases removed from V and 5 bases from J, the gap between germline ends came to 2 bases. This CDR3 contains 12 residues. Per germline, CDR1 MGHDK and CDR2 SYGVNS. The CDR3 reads CASSDDNSPLHF. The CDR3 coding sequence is TGTGCCAGCAGTGACGATAATTCACCCCTCCACTTT.

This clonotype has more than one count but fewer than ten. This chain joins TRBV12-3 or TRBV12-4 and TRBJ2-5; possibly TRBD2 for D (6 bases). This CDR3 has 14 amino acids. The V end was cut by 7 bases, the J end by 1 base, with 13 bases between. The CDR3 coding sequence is TGTGCCAGCACTCATTGGGGGGTCCAAGAGACCCAGTACTTC. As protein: CASTHWGVQETQYF.

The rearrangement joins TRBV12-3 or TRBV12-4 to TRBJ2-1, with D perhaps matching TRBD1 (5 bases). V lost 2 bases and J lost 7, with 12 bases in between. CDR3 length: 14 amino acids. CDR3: CASSLRLQGNEQFF. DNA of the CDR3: TGTGCCAGCAGTTTACGGCTCCAGGGTAATGAGCAGTTCTTC.

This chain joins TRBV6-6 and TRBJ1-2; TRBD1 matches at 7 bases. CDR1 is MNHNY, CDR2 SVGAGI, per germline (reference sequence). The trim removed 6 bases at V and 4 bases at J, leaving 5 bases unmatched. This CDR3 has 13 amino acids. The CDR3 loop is CASSDRASYGYTF. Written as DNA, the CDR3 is TGTGCCAGCAGCGACAGGGCCTCCTATGGCTACACCTTC.

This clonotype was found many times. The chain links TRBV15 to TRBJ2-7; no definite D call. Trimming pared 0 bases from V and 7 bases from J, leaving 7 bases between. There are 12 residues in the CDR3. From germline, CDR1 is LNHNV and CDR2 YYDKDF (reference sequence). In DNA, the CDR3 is TGTGCCACCAGCAGAGATCAATGGGAGCAGTACTTC. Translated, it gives CATSRDQWEQYF.

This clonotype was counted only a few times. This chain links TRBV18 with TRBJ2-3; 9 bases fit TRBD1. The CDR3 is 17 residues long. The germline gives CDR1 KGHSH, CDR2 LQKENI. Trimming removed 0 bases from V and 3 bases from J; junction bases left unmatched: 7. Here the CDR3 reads CASSPPTGGIRTDTQYF. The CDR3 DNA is TGTGCCAGCTCACCACCTACAGGGGGCATTAGAACAGATACGCAGTATTTT.

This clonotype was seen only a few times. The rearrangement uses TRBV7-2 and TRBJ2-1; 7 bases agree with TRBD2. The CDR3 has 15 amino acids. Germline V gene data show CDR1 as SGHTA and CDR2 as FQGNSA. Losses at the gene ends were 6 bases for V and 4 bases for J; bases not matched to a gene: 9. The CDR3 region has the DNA TGTGCCAGCAGGGGGGGAGGGAGTGGATACAATGAGCAGTTCTTC. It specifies CASRGGGSGYNEQFF.

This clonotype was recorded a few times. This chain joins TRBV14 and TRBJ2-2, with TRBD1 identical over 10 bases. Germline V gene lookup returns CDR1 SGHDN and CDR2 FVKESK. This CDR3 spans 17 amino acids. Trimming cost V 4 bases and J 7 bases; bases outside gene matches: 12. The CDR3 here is CASSRDRDRGRGGELFF. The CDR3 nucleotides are TGTGCCAGCAGCCGGGACCGGGACAGGGGAAGAGGCGGGGAGCTGTTTTTT.

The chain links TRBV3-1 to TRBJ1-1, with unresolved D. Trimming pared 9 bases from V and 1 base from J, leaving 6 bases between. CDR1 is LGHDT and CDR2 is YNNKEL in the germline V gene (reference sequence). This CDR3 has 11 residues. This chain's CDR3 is CASLGNTEAFF. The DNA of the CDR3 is TGTGCCAGTTTGGGGAACACTGAAGCTTTCTTT.

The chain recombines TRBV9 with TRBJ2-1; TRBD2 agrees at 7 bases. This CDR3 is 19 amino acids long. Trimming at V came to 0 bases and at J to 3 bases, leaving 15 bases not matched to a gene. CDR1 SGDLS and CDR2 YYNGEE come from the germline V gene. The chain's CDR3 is CASSVAGGIGGGDYNEQFF. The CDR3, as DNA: TGTGCCAGCAGCGTAGCCGGCGGGATTGGCGGGGGAGACTACAATGAGCAGTTCTTC.

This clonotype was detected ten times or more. CDR3 in DNA: TGTGCCAGCAGTCGTCGACAGGGGTCGGGCAATGAGCAGTTCTTC. Translated, it gives CASSRRQGSGNEQFF. The rearrangement links TRBV6-2 or TRBV6-3 to TRBJ2-1; 8 nucleotides line up with TRBD1. Germline V gene lookup returns CDR1 MNHEY and CDR2 SVGEGT. V gave up 5 bases and J gave up 6 bases; unmatched junction bases: 9. The CDR3 loop spans 15 amino acids.

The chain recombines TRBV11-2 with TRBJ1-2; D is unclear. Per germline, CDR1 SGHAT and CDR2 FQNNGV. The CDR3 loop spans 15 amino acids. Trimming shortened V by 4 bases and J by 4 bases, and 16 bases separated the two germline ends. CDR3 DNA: TGTGCCAGCAGCTCCCTGACAAAGCCCAGCTATGGCTACACCTTC. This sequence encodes CASSSLTKPSYGYTF.

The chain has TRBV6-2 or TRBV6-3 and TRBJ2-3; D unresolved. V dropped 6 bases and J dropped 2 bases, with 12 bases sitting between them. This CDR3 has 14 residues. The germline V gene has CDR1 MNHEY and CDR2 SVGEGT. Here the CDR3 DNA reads TGTGCCAGCAGCCAGTCGGTAGACACAGATACGCAGTATTTT. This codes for CASSQSVDTDTQYF.

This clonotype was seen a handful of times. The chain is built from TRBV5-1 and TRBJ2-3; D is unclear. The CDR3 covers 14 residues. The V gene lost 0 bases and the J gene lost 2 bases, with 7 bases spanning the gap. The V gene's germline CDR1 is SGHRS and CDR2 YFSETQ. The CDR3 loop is CASSLDSHTDTQYF. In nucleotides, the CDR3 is TGCGCCAGCAGCTTGGATTCGCACACAGATACGCAGTATTTT.

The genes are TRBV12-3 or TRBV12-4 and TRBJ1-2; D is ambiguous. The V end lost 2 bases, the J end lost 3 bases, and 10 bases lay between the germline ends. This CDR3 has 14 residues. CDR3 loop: CASSLSSRDYGYTF. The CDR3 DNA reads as TGTGCCAGCAGTTTATCTTCGAGGGACTATGGCTACACCTTC.

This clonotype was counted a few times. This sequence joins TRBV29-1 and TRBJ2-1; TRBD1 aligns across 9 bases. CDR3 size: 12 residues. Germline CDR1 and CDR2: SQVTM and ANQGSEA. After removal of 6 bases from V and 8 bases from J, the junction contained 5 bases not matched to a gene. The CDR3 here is CSVEGQGDEQFF. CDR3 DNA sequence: TGCAGCGTGGAGGGACAGGGTGATGAGCAGTTCTTC.